This T cell receptor (beta chain) was documented in a study of T-cell memory formation after mild COVID-19. J was trimmed by 5 bases and V by 2 bases; bases with no gene match: 5. The CDR3 extends over 14 amino acids. CDR1 and CDR2 from the germline V gene are SGHRS and YFSETQ. TCRdb re-called the 5' RACE reads through MiXCR, storing one row per CDR3 protein. The sample has 250,000 to 300,000 distinct CDR3 sequences; about 17% are singletons. This clonotype was obtained from a man younger than 30 who had mild COVID-19 (a few samples of this study predate the infection). Cell type and time point are not known. The sequenced material came from PBMCs or a T cell subset sorted from them (not recorded which). This sequence joins TRBV5-1 and TRBJ2-3; 7 bases match TRBD2. CDR3 amino acids: CASSLEREEDTQYF. CDR3 DNA sequence: TGCGCCAGCAGCTTAGAGCGGGAAGAAGATACGCAGTATTTT.